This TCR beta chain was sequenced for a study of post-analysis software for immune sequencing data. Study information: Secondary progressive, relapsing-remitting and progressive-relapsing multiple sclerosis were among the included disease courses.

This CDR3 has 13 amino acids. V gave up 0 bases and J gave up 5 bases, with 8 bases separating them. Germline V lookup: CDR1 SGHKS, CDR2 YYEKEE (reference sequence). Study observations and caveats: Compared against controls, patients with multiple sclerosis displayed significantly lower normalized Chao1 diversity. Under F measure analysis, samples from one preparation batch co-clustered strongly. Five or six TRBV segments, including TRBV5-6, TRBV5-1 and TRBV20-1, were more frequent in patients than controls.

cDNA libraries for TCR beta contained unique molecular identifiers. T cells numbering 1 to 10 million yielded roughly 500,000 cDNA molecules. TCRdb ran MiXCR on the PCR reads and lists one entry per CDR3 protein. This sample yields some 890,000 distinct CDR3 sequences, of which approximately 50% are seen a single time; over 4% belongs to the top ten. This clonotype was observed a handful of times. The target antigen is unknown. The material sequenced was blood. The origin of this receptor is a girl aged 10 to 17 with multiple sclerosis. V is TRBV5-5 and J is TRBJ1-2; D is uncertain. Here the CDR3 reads CASSLEADYGYTF. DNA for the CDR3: TGTGCCAGCAGCTTGGAGGCAGATTATGGCTACACCTTC.